This entry is about one T cell receptor (beta chain). Its antigen remains unidentified. The data originate from a study of T cells expressing NK-cell markers. On the study more broadly: Underlying the TCR beta repertoires were sorted CD3+CD56+NKG2C+, CD3+CD56+NKG2C- and CD3+CD56-NKG2C+ T cells.

A 5'RACE template switching approach incorporating UMIs was used to make TCR beta cDNA. TCRdb re-called the 5' RACE reads; every CDR3 protein appears as one record, without DNA. The record lists 150,000 to 200,000 distinct CDR3 sequences, of which the ten most abundant hold roughly a fifth. Study results and limitations: HCMV specificity of expanded NKG2C+ T cell clones remained unclear.

The CDR3 covers 16 residues. Germline CDR1 reads SGHDN; CDR2 reads FVKESK. Material for sequencing was blood T cells: a sorted CD56 or NKG2C T cell subset, CD4+ or CD8+ T cells, or bulk PBMC T cells (not recorded which). This receptor was taken from a man between 18 and 69 years old in good health. V and J are TRBV14 and TRBJ2-1; TCRdb's D gene call, TRBD1, goes unchecked for lack of DNA. CDR3 sequence reads: CASSPRQGAWYNEQFF.